The present T cell receptor beta chain was sequenced within a study of Graves' ophthalmopathy and Graves' hyperthyroidism. The CDR3 runs 14 residues. V shed 10 bases and J 6 bases; nucleotides not matched to a gene: 12. CDR1 and CDR2 (germline): MDHEN, SYDVKM. RNA transcripts served as template for amplifying TCR beta CDR3 sequences. First-round RT-PCR employed HTBI primers, with a second-round multiplex PCR after it. TCRdb reprocessed the multiplex PCR reads via MiXCR and lists one record per CDR3 protein. The sample has under 250,000 distinct CDR3 sequences, just under 30% seen once. The sample consisted of peripheral blood. This sequence was found in a man aged 45 to 65 with Graves' ophthalmopathy. The chain couples TRBV28 to TRBJ1-5; 7 nucleotides match TRBD1. The CDR3 reads CAMRRAGGSQPQHF. CDR3 nucleotides: TGTGCCATGCGGCGGGCAGGGGGTAGTCAGCCCCAGCATTTT.